This is a list of T cell receptor beta chains from one sample in a study of OX40 agonist ivuxolimab in advanced cancers. Assay used: immunoSEQ multiplex PCR; TCRdb lists only in-frame clones, some missing. Of 20,000 to 25,000 clones in the sample, roughly 90% were seen once. Material: CD4+ or CD8+ T cells sorted from blood, obtained in a trial of the OX40 agonist ivuxolimab. Source of these receptors: an adult with an advanced solid tumor such as melanoma, head and neck, liver or kidney cancer. Both conserved end residues are part of each CDR3. The order of the fields is CDR3 length, J gene, V gene, clone size, D gene, CDR3 DNA, CDR3 protein. D genes are given only for firm matches. Size is stated for part of the rows, as once, few or many counts, or as a class when the clone is expanded.

length: 17; J: TRBJ1-2; V: TRBV27; size: NA; D: NA; DNA: TGTGCCAGCAGTTTAATTGTTTCAGGGACTCGGGTATATGGCTACACCTTC; CDR3: CASSLIVSGTRVYGYTF
length: 15; J: TRBJ2-1; V: TRBV10-2; size: few; D: NA; DNA: TGCGCCAGCAGTGCCCTGACAGGTTCCTACAATGAGCAGTTCTTC; CDR3: CASSALTGSYNEQFF
length: 11; J: TRBJ2-4; V: TRBV7-9; size: medium-sized; D: NA; DNA: TGTGCCTACACCCGGGGCGACATTCAGTACTTC; CDR3: CAYTRGDIQYF
length: 15; J: TRBJ2-2; V: TRBV10-2; size: NA; D: NA; DNA: TGCGCCAGCAGTGATAGACAGGGAGGCACCGGGGAGCTGTTTTTT; CDR3: CASSDRQGGTGELFF
length: 14; J: TRBJ2-1; V: TRBV27; size: once; D: NA; DNA: TGTGCCAGCAGGAGCGGGTATCGGTACAATGAGCAGTTCTTC; CDR3: CASRSGYRYNEQFF
length: 13; J: TRBJ1-1; V: TRBV9; size: few; D: NA; DNA: TGTGCCAGCAGCGTAGTGCGAGGGACTGAAGCTTTCTTT; CDR3: CASSVVRGTEAFF
length: 14; J: TRBJ2-7; V: TRBV11-2; size: NA; D: NA; DNA: TGTGCCAGCAGTTCTGACTATCGAACCTACGAGCAGTACTTC; CDR3: CASSSDYRTYEQYF
length: 16; J: TRBJ2-4; V: TRBV9; size: NA; D: NA; DNA: TGTGCCAGCAGCGCGTCGTTCACCGGGACTTTGAACATTCAGTACTTC; CDR3: CASSASFTGTLNIQYF
length: 15; J: TRBJ2-1; V: TRBV7-9; size: NA; D: TRBD2; DNA: TGTGCCAGCCTCCCGGAGACTAGCGCCTACAATGAGCAGTTCTTC; CDR3: CASLPETSAYNEQFF
length: 15; J: TRBJ2-6; V: TRBV19; size: NA; D: NA; DNA: TGTGCCAGTAGTATCTGGGGAGGTGGGGCCAACGTCCTGACTTTC; CDR3: CASSIWGGGANVLTF
length: 14; J: TRBJ1-1; V: TRBV5-6; size: once; D: NA; DNA: TGTGCCAGCAGCTTGTTCCGATCAGACGCTGAAGCTTTCTTT; CDR3: CASSLFRSDAEAFF
length: 11; J: TRBJ1-1; V: TRBV6-5; size: NA; D: NA; DNA: TGTGCTAGTAGGTGGGGGGCTGAAGCTTTCTTT; CDR3: CASRWGAEAFF
length: 15; J: TRBJ2-2; V: TRBV7-9; size: NA; D: NA; DNA: TGTGCCAGCAGCATTCCGGGCTGGTCGACCGGGGAGCTGTTTTTT; CDR3: CASSIPGWSTGELFF
length: 16; J: TRBJ2-3; V: TRBV5-6; size: NA; D: NA; DNA: TGTGCCAGCAGCTTGCTGACGGGGAGTTCAACAGATACGCAGTATTTT; CDR3: CASSLLTGSSTDTQYF
length: 14; J: TRBJ2-2; V: TRBV11-3; size: medium-sized; D: NA; DNA: TGTGCCAGCAGCTTAGGCCCGGTAACCGGGGAGCTGTTTTTT; CDR3: CASSLGPVTGELFF
length: 14; J: TRBJ1-1; V: TRBV27; size: NA; D: NA; DNA: TGTGCCAGCGCAAAGGGGTGGGGAGGCACTGAAGCTTTCTTT; CDR3: CASAKGWGGTEAFF
length: 15; J: TRBJ2-2; V: TRBV9; size: NA; D: TRBD1; DNA: TGTGCCAGCAGCGCGGACAGGGGAAGTACCGGGGAGCTGTTTTTT; CDR3: CASSADRGSTGELFF
length: 15; J: TRBJ2-1; V: TRBV6-4; size: once; D: TRBD2; DNA: TGTGCCAGCAGTGACGGGACTAGCTCCTACAATGAGCAGCTCTTC; CDR3: CASSDGTSSYNEQLF
length: 13; J: TRBJ2-5; V: TRBV5-6; size: NA; D: NA; DNA: TGTGCCAGCAGCCGCCTAGACTGGGAGACCCAGTACTTC; CDR3: CASSRLDWETQYF
length: 11; J: TRBJ2-1; V: TRBV5-1; size: NA; D: NA; DNA: TGCGCCAGCGGTTTTGTCAATGAGCAGTTCTTC; CDR3: CASGFVNEQFF
length: 16; J: TRBJ1-2; V: TRBV5-6; size: NA; D: TRBD1; DNA: TGTGCCAGCAGCGCCGCCGGGACAGGAGTTAACTATGGCTACACCTTC; CDR3: CASSAAGTGVNYGYTF
length: 14; J: TRBJ2-1; V: TRBV4-3; size: NA; D: NA; DNA: TGCGCCAGCAGCCAAGTCGGCCGATACAATGAGCAGTTCTTC; CDR3: CASSQVGRYNEQFF
length: 16; J: TRBJ2-7; V: TRBV11-3; size: few; D: TRBD2; DNA: TGTGCCAGCAGGAGACAGGGGACTAGCGGTCCGAGGGAGCAGTACTTC; CDR3: CASRRQGTSGPREQYF
length: 16; J: TRBJ1-3; V: TRBV7-9; size: few; D: TRBD1; DNA: TGTGCCAGCAGCAGAATACAGGGGCTAGAGGGAAACACCATATATTTT; CDR3: CASSRIQGLEGNTIYF
length: 11; J: TRBJ1-1; V: TRBV19; size: NA; D: NA; DNA: TGTGCCAGTAGTTTTTACACTGAAGCTTTCTTT; CDR3: CASSFYTEAFF
length: 14; J: TRBJ2-7; V: TRBV7-8; size: NA; D: NA; DNA: TGTGCCAGCAGCTTAGCAGGTGACGTCCACGAGCAGTACTTC; CDR3: CASSLAGDVHEQYF
length: 14; J: TRBJ1-2; V: TRBV11-2; size: NA; D: NA; DNA: TGTGCCAGCAGCAGCCTAGACCCACAGGGAGGCTACACCTTC; CDR3: CASSSLDPQGGYTF
length: 17; J: TRBJ2-7; V: TRBV9; size: medium-sized; D: NA; DNA: TGTGCCAGCAGCGAGAGCCACGGGGGAGGGGGTATCTACGAGCAGTACTTC; CDR3: CASSESHGGGGIYEQYF
length: 13; J: TRBJ2-7; V: TRBV10-2; size: NA; D: NA; DNA: TGCGCCAGCAGTGACGGCAGGGACTACGAGCAGTACTTC; CDR3: CASSDGRDYEQYF
length: 14; J: TRBJ1-2; V: TRBV27; size: once; D: NA; DNA: TGTGCCAGCAGTTCACCCGAAGGGAGCGATGGCTACACCTTC; CDR3: CASSSPEGSDGYTF
length: 19; J: TRBJ2-1; V: TRBV15; size: NA; D: TRBD2; DNA: TGTGCCACCAGCAGAGATCTTACTAGCGGGAGTGTGTCCTACAATGAGCAGTTCTTC; CDR3: CATSRDLTSGSVSYNEQFF
length: 16; J: TRBJ2-5; V: TRBV11-2; size: once; D: NA; DNA: TGTGCCAGCAGCTTGGGGCCTAGCGACTACCAAGAGACCCAGTACTTC; CDR3: CASSLGPSDYQETQYF
length: 15; J: TRBJ2-1; V: TRBV9; size: NA; D: TRBD1; DNA: TGTGCCAGCAGCGACCCGGGACAGGGAGAGTACGAGCAGTTCTTC; CDR3: CASSDPGQGEYEQFF
length: 14; J: TRBJ1-1; V: TRBV28; size: NA; D: NA; DNA: TGTGCCAGCAAGCTCGGGTATATGAACACTGAAGCTTTCTTT; CDR3: CASKLGYMNTEAFF
length: 16; J: TRBJ2-7; V: TRBV4-1; size: NA; D: TRBD2; DNA: TGCGCCAGCAGCCAAGAATTGGGGCTAGCGGGCCACGAGCAGTACTTC; CDR3: CASSQELGLAGHEQYF
length: 13; J: TRBJ2-7; V: TRBV27; size: NA; D: NA; DNA: TGTGCCAGCAGAGGGGGGATCGGGTACGAGCAGTACTTC; CDR3: CASRGGIGYEQYF
length: 13; J: TRBJ2-7; V: TRBV9; size: NA; D: NA; DNA: TGTGCCAGCAGCGGGGCTAACTCGGCGGAGCAGTACTTC; CDR3: CASSGANSAEQYF